This T cell receptor beta chain was sequenced for a study of blood T cell repertoires in COVID-19. On the study more broadly: The United States, Italy and Spain were the sources of the acute and convalescent COVID-19 samples.

The data were produced by immunoSEQ multiplex PCR, yet TCRdb's version contains in-frame clones alone and is incomplete. The sample yields about 160,000 clones, 87% seen once. Germline assignment: CDR1 SNHLY and CDR2 FYNNEI. Trimming removed 0 bases from V and 3 bases from J, with 8 bases in between. The CDR3 length is 15 residues. Input material: peripheral blood. The J gene is TRBJ2-2, the V gene TRBV2; D not resolved. The clonotype originates from a woman aged 55-70 years who had recovered from COVID-19. DNA for the CDR3: TGTGCCAGCAGTGAAGCGATCTCAGACACCGGGGAGCTGTTTTTT. This encodes CASSEAISDTGELFF.